Listed here is a single T cell receptor beta chain. Its cognate antigen is unknown. Libraries for TCRalpha and TCRbeta carried sample barcodes and unique molecular identifiers via 5'RACE. One entry per CDR3 protein results from TCRdb running MiXCR on the 5' RACE reads. In the table there are 250,000 to 350,000 distinct CDR3 sequences, roughly a fifth of which are singletons. The sample belongs to a study of T-cell memory formation after mild COVID-19. Findings of the study overall: The CD4+ clones that contracted clustered mainly within CM and EM, and the CD8+ clones concentrated in EMRA.

Germline CDR1 LGHNA, CDR2 YNFKEQ. Trimming took off 0 bases at V and 4 bases at J, with 12 bases between the two ends. The CDR3 has 15 amino acids. This clonotype was sampled from a man between 18 and 35 years old who had mild COVID-19 (a few samples of this study predate the infection). Cell type and time point are not known. The specimen was PBMCs or a T cell subset sorted from them (not recorded which). The rearrangement joins TRBV4-2 to TRBJ1-1; D gene unclear. The CDR3 reads CASSQDRGIGTEAFF. The CDR3 DNA is TGTGCCAGCAGCCAAGATCGGGGAATAGGCACTGAAGCTTTCTTT.